This T cell receptor beta chain was captured in a study of T cell responses to AZD1222 COVID-19 vaccine (dated by TCRdb to the early 2020s). Concerning the study at large: TCR sequencing was performed for roughly 250 trial participants, of whom about 200 were given two doses of AZD1222 and around 26 were given two doses of MenACWY control vaccine. Enrollment into the trials was organized by age into subgroups of 18-55, 56-69 and 70-plus years, and those subgroups contained roughly 140, 27 and 60 TCR-sequenced participants, respectively.

The sample's time point, from its label and the paper: sample from adult after SARS-CoV-2 infection, after symptom onset. A couple of convalescent COVID-19 patients, sampled after symptom onset from adults with prior SARS-CoV-2 infection, were also TCR-sequenced for comparison. On this clone: It lacks a known antigen. One base away there is no much larger clone; base qualities are not given.

The CDR3 regions of human TCRbeta chains were subjected to immunosequencing. The authors processed their data as follows. Repertoire TCRs were matched against a reference library of SARS-CoV-2-specific TCRs generated with the MIRA antigen-specificity platform. Breadth was defined as the fraction of unique TCRs that were SARS-CoV-2-associated. Depth was defined as the fraction of total T cells that were SARS-CoV-2-associated. Using the MIRA data, every spike-specific TCR was mapped to the spike region that the TCR reacted to and assigned to either a CD4 or a CD8 class. Log10-transformed breadth and depth values were compared by one-way ANOVA with Sidak's multiple comparisons tests. TCRdb's version of the immuneACCESS table is confined to in-frame rearrangements and falls short of the full clone set. An unresolved V gene accounts for under half of the shortfall where checked; the remainder is of unknown origin. That table furnishes V, J and clone size, whereas the DNA furnished D and trimming. The sample table holds roughly 140,000 clones, of which about 92% were seen once. The ten largest clones represent around 12% of the sample.

What the research found in general, with its limitations: Conclusions about previously exposed vaccinees were limited because only six AZD1222 recipients were SARS-CoV-2 seropositive at baseline. Epitopes outside the regions mutated in the B.1.351 and B.1.1.7 variants were reportedly recognized by nearly half of the unique spike-specific TCRs. Because no day 14 peak-response samples were available, repertoires were characterized only after the peak T cell response. The 56-69-year group was small, and its depth increase did not reach significance, likely because of low power. The vaccine-associated CD4 TCRs covered the entire spike protein, and the dominant responses fell in regions 160-218 and 743-854. Participants were mostly white British and included more females than males, and it was suggested by the authors that clonal diversity may have been underestimated. Spike-specific TCR breadth and depth rose significantly after two AZD1222 doses compared with day 0 and with MenACWY recipients.

Germline trimming amounts to 10 bases on V and 4 bases on J, with 3 as the count of junction bases outside the gene matches. The CDR3 has 12 amino acids, counting the end cysteine and phenylalanine. CDR3 DNA only is kept here, 36 bases in frame from base 1. The CDR1 and CDR2 encoded by the germline V gene are MNHNS and SASEGT. The V gene is TRBV6-1 and the J gene is TRBJ1-4, and 7 junctional nucleotides match TRBD1. This TCR was sampled from an adult who had recovered from COVID-19. The starting material was peripheral blood, obtained after recovery from COVID-19. The DNA is TGTGCCATACAGGGGTTTAATGAAAAACTGTTTTTT. This yields the protein CAIQGFNEKLFF.